The clone carrying this T cell receptor beta chain was recorded many times. RNA served as the template for amplifying TCR beta CDR3 regions. In the first round, RT-PCR was carried out with HTBI primers, and a multiplex PCR formed the second round. TCRdb re-called the multiplex PCR reads with MiXCR, one entry per CDR3 protein. The sample shows about 160,000 distinct CDR3 sequences, 39% of them seen only once. This entry comes from a study of Graves' ophthalmopathy and Graves' hyperthyroidism. The ends were cut back, 4 bases at V and 0 bases at J, with 18 bases in the middle. The germline gives CDR1 LNHNV, CDR2 YYDKDF (reference sequence). CDR3 length: 17 residues.

The chain employs TRBV15 and TRBJ1-1, with unresolved D. Material: peripheral blood. The sequence came from a man aged 25 to 40 with Graves' ophthalmopathy. The CDR3 DNA reads as TGTGCCACCAGCAATAAAGCCGCGTTCCGGGTGAACACTGAAGCTTTCTTT. As protein: CATSNKAAFRVNTEAFF.